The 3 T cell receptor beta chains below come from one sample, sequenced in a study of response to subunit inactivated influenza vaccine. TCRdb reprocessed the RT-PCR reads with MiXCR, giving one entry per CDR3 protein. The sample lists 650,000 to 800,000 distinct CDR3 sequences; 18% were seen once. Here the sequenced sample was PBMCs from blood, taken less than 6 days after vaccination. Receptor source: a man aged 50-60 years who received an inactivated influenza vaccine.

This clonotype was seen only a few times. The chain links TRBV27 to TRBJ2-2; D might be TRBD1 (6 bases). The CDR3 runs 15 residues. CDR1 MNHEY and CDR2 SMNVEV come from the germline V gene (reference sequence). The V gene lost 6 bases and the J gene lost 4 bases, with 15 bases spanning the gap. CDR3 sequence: CASREWGRGTGELFF. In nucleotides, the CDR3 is TGTGCCAGCAGGGAATGGGGCAGGGGCACCGGGGAGCTGTTTTTT.

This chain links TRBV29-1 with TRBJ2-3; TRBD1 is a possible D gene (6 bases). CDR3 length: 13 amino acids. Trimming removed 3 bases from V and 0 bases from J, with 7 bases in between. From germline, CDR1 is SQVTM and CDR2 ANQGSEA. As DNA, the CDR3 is TGCAGCGTTGAGCAGGGGAGCACAGATACGCAGTATTTT. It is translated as CSVEQGSTDTQYF.

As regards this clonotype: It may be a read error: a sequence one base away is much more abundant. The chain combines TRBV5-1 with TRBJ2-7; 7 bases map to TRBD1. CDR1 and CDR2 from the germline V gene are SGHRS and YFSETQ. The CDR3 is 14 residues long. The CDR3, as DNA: TGCGCCAGCAGCCCCGGGACAGCATTCTACGAGAAGTACTTC. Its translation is CASSPGTAFYEKYF.